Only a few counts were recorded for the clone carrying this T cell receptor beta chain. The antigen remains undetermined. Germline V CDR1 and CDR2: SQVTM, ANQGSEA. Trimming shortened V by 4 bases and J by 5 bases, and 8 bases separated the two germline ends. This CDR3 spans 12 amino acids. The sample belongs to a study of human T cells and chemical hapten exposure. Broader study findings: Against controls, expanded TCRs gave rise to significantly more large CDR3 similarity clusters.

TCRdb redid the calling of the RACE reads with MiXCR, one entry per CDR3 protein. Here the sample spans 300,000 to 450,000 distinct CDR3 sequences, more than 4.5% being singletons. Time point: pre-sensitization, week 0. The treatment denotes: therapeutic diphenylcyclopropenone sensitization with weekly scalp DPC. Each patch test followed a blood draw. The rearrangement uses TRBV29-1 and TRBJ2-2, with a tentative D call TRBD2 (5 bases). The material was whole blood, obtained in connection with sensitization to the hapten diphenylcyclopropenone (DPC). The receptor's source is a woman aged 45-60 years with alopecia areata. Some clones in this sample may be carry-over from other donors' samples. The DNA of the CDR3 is TGCAGCGTTGGGGAGTTTACCGGGGAGCTGTTTTTT. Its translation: CSVGEFTGELFF.